These 29 T cell receptor beta chains originate from one sample sequenced in a study of cytomegalovirus exposure and HLA in healthy donors (dated by TCRdb to the late 2010s). The method behind the library was the immunoSEQ multiplex PCR assay. A mixture of 60 forward primers for TCR Vbeta segments and 13 reverse primers for TCR Jbeta segments was used in the multiplex PCR. What TCRdb holds here is the immuneACCESS table cut down to in-frame rearrangements. Part of the clones is not present; checked against another copy, under half of the missing clones reflect an unresolved V gene, and the others are unexplained. The sample table shows 100,000 to 150,000 clones, and approximately 78% are seen once. The top ten hold roughly 6.3% of the sample. Input material: PBMCs. The receptors come from a woman aged 40 to 50 in good health and CMV-seronegative.

This clone was detected a few times. The same CDR3 is also encoded by other DNA sequences in this sample. This chain joins TRBV7-6 and TRBJ2-7; 9 bases are a match to TRBD1. Germline values: CDR1 SGHVS, CDR2 FNYEAQ. V shed 1 base and J 2 bases; nucleotides not matched to a gene: 0. This CDR3 comprises 14 residues. CDR3 amino acids: CASSLGTGAYEQYF. The CDR3 DNA is TGTGCCAGCAGCTTAGGGACAGGGGCCTACGAGCAGTACTTC.

This clone was counted once. The gene calls are TRBV19 and TRBJ2-3; D is perhaps TRBD1 (5 bases). The CDR3 sequence is 14 residues long. V lost 7 bases to trimming and J lost 2 bases, with 13 bases between them. Germline CDR1 and CDR2: LNHDA and SQIVND (reference sequence). This CDR3 reads CASNSGPYTDTQYF. CDR3 nucleotides: TGTGCCAGTAATTCAGGGCCCTACACAGATACGCAGTATTTT.

The V gene is TRBV9, the J gene TRBJ2-7; TRBD1 matches 8 bases. V lost 0 bases and J lost 7; bases outside the gene matches: 9. Germline CDR1 SGDLS, CDR2 YYNGEE. The CDR3 has 15 amino acids. CDR3 coding DNA: TGTGCCAGCAGCGTAGAAGGCCAGGGGGCTCAAGAGCAGTACTTC. It is translated as CASSVEGQGAQEQYF.

This chain joins TRBV19 and TRBJ1-2; a possible D gene is TRBD1 (6 bases). The germline V gene has CDR1 LNHDA and CDR2 SQIVND (reference sequence). V shed 6 bases and J shed 4 bases, with 9 bases lying between them. This CDR3 region has 12 residues. The CDR3 sequence is CASRGQSYGYTF. CDR3 DNA: TGTGCCAGTAGAGGACAGTCCTATGGCTACACCTTC.

The chain uses TRBV2 and TRBJ1-2; D not resolved. Germline V CDR1 and CDR2: SNHLY, FYNNEI. Trimming took 4 bases from V and 1 from J, leaving 10 bases between them. The CDR3 contains 14 residues. CDR3 sequence (DNA): TGTGCCAGCAGTGCCCGAGCCGATAACTATGGCTACACCTTC. This gives the protein CASSARADNYGYTF.

The genes are TRBV7-2 and TRBJ2-7; D is unclear. CDR3 size: 12 residues. V lost 1 base to trimming and J lost 8 bases, with 9 bases between them. CDR1 and CDR2 (germline): SGHTA, FQGNSA. The CDR3 spells CASSLEVNKQYF. The CDR3 region has the DNA TGTGCCAGCAGCTTAGAAGTTAACAAGCAGTACTTC.

This clone was observed a few times. The rearrangement uses TRBV29-1 and TRBJ1-2; D unresolved. Germline CDR1 and CDR2: SQVTM and ANQGSEA. The ends were cut back, 5 bases at V and 2 bases at J, with 9 bases in the middle. The CDR3 consists of 12 residues. Here the CDR3 DNA reads TGCAGCGTTCTAGGCGGAAACTATGGCTACACCTTC. Translating gives CSVLGGNYGYTF. Looking up the rest from reference TRBV29-1 and TRBJ1-2 gives the full variable domain: SAVISQKPSRDICQRGTSLTIQCQVDSQVTMMFWYRQQPGQSLTLIATANQGSEATYESGFVIDKFPISRPNLTFSTLTVSNMSPEDSSIYLCSVLGGNYGYTFGSGTRLTVV.

This clone was detected a few times. V usage is TRBV10-2 and J usage is TRBJ1-2, with 11 bases lining up with TRBD1. The CDR3 has 19 amino acids. Germline trimming cut 4 bases from V and 3 bases from J; bases unmatched to any gene: 16. Germline CDR1 and CDR2: WSHSY and SAAADI. The CDR3 nucleotides read TGCGCCAGCAGTGGAGGGAGGCAGGGACAGGGGGAAGTCTACTATGGCTACACCTTC. Translation: CASSGGRQGQGEVYYGYTF.

The chain uses TRBV27 and TRBJ2-7; 8 nucleotides align to TRBD1. This CDR3 comprises 13 residues. CDR1 is MNHEY and CDR2 is SMNVEV in the germline V gene (reference sequence). With V trimmed by 0 bases and J by 8 bases, 3 bases remained unmatched. The CDR3 here is CASSLSDRGKQYF. CDR3 nucleotides: TGTGCCAGCAGTTTATCTGACAGGGGTAAGCAGTACTTC.

The chain is built from TRBV2 and TRBJ2-2, with D perhaps TRBD2 (5 bases). V lost 10 bases, J lost 2 bases, and 11 bases lay in between. CDR1 is SNHLY and CDR2 is FYNNEI in the germline V gene. This CDR3 has 13 amino acids. The CDR3 sequence is CATSRENTGELFF. DNA of the CDR3: TGTGCCACCAGCCGGGAAAACACCGGGGAGCTGTTTTTT.

The rearrangement links TRBV28 to TRBJ2-7; 7 nucleotides match TRBD1. CDR1 is MDHEN and CDR2 is SYDVKM in the germline V gene. The CDR3 extends over 16 amino acids. V lost 10 bases to trimming and J lost 1 base; unmatched junction nucleotides: 16. The CDR3: CATQFPHRGVSYEQYF. Here the CDR3 DNA reads TGTGCCACCCAATTCCCCCACAGGGGAGTATCCTACGAGCAGTACTTC.

The chain recombines TRBV5-1 with TRBJ2-2; tentative D call: TRBD1 (6 bases). This CDR3 has 13 residues. Germline V gene lookup returns CDR1 SGHRS and CDR2 YFSETQ. The V and J ends lost 2 bases and 6 bases respectively, with 8 bases between them. CDR3 sequence reads: CASSLQGPGELFF. CDR3 nucleotide sequence: TGCGCCAGCAGCTTACAGGGTCCCGGGGAGCTGTTTTTT.

CDR3 DNA sequence: TGTGCCAGCTCCCCCGCCGGGGAGCAGTACTTC. Translated: CASSPAGEQYF. The rearrangement links TRBV18 to TRBJ2-7; D ambiguous. V lost 6 bases to trimming and J lost 7 bases, with 10 bases between them. The V gene's germline CDR1 is KGHSH and CDR2 LQKENI. The CDR3 loop spans 11 amino acids.

This chain links TRBV19 with TRBJ2-1, with D perhaps TRBD1 (8 bases). The germline V and J ends were trimmed by 10 bases and 2 bases, with 15 bases remaining between them. This CDR3 spans 14 amino acids. CDR1 is LNHDA and CDR2 is SQIVND in the germline V gene (reference sequence). CDR3 DNA: TGTGCCACTAAAGCGGGACAGGCCTACAATGAGCAGTTCTTC. It codes for CATKAGQAYNEQFF.

Comment on this clone: A junction boundary mismatches the germline segment, possibly from a read error. The CDR3 protein is CSSSTVGDLDEQFF. In DNA form, the CDR3 reads TGTTCCAGCAGCACCGTCGGGGACTTGGATGAGCAGTTCTTC. The chain combines TRBV7-9 with TRBJ2-1; D perhaps matches TRBD2 (6 bases). The CDR3 consists of 14 residues. CDR1 and CDR2 (germline): SEHNR, FQNEAQ (reference sequence).

The rearrangement links TRBV5-8 to TRBJ2-5; D is possibly TRBD2 (6 bases). With 1 base removed from V and 4 bases from J, the gap between germline ends came to 11 bases. In germline, CDR1 is SGHTS, CDR2 YDEGEE. The CDR3 loop spans 14 amino acids. In nucleotides, the CDR3 is TGTGCCAGCAGCTTGCGCGGAGGGGTAGAGACCCAGTACTTC. Translating it yields CASSLRGGVETQYF.

About this clone itself: This sample includes further DNA sequences coding for the same CDR3. The chain carries TRBV11-1 and TRBJ1-2; no firm D call. Germline V gene data show CDR1 as SGHAT and CDR2 as FQDESV (reference sequence). V was trimmed by 6 bases and J by 8 bases, leaving 10 bases between them. The CDR3 covers 11 residues. For the CDR3, the DNA is TGTGCCAGCAGTTACCGAGGCGGCTACACCTTC. It translates to CASSYRGGYTF.

The V gene is TRBV10-2, the J gene TRBJ1-1; D is uncertain. V was pared by 5 bases and J by 4 bases, with 8 bases between. The length of the CDR3 is 12 residues. The germline V gene has CDR1 WSHSY and CDR2 SAAADI. The CDR3 reads CASSHRVTEAFF. The CDR3 coding sequence is TGCGCCAGCAGTCACAGAGTCACTGAAGCTTTCTTT.

This chain joins TRBV9 and TRBJ1-2; D remains ambiguous. Trimming removed 0 bases from V and 5 bases from J, with 11 bases in between. Germline-derived CDR1 and CDR2 are SGDLS and YYNGEE. This CDR3 is built from 14 residues. CDR3 sequence reads: CASSVEPGPYGYTF. CDR3 nucleotide sequence: TGTGCCAGCAGCGTAGAGCCTGGGCCATATGGCTACACCTTC.

This clone is a singleton in its sample. The V gene is TRBV4-2, the J gene TRBJ1-2; D call uncertain. The CDR3 consists of 13 residues. CDR1 is LGHNA and CDR2 is YNFKEQ in the germline V gene. V dropped 0 bases and J dropped 5 bases, with 7 bases sitting between them. The DNA for the CDR3 is TGTGCCAGCAGCCAAGAATCCGCGTATGGCTACACCTTC. It is translated as CASSQESAYGYTF.

The V call is TRBV2, the J call TRBJ1-1; D is uncertain. Trimming cost V 2 bases and J 2 bases, with 9 bases left between them. CDR3 size: 14 residues. Germline-derived CDR1 and CDR2 are SNHLY and FYNNEI. The CDR3 protein is CASSEWQANTEAFF. In DNA, the CDR3 is TGTGCCAGCAGTGAATGGCAGGCCAACACTGAAGCTTTCTTT. The whole variable domain, remainder taken from reference TRBV2 and TRBJ1-1, is EPEVTQTPSHQVTQMGQEVILRCVPISNHLYFYWYRQILGQKVEFLVSFYNNEISEKSEIFDDQFSVERPDGSNFTLKIRSTKLEDSAMYFCASSEWQANTEAFFGQGTRLTVV.

This clone was observed a handful of times. The J gene is TRBJ2-3, the V gene TRBV5-1; TRBD2 might be the D (7 bases). With 4 bases removed from V and 6 bases from J, the gap between germline ends came to 15 bases. CDR3 length equals 14 residues. CDR1 SGHRS and CDR2 YFSETQ come from the germline V gene. CDR3 coding DNA: TGCGCCAGCAGCCGGTCGGGGGGCGAGGATACGCAGTATTTT. Residues: CASSRSGGEDTQYF.

This sequence joins TRBV7-9 and TRBJ2-1; D unclear. The CDR3 contains 17 residues. Deletions cut 5 bases from V and 4 bases from J, with 21 bases between. Germline V gene lookup returns CDR1 SEHNR and CDR2 FQNEAQ (reference sequence). This CDR3 is CASSPIWHPAGYNEQFF. The CDR3, as DNA: TGTGCCAGCAGCCCGATATGGCACCCTGCCGGGTACAATGAGCAGTTCTTC.

The chain links TRBV28 to TRBJ2-7; 8 bases agree with TRBD1. The CDR3 totals 12 residues. The germline V gene encodes CDR1 MDHEN and CDR2 SYDVKM. V shed 2 bases, J shed 6 bases, and the junction held 0 bases outside the gene matches. The CDR3 coding sequence is TGTGCCAGCAGTTTAGACAGGGGCGAGCAGTACTTC. Translating it yields CASSLDRGEQYF. The full variable domain, with the rest looked up from reference TRBV28 and TRBJ2-7, is DVKVTQSSRYLVKRTGEKVFLECVQDMDHENMFWYRQDPGLGLRLIYFSYDVKMKEKGDIPEGYSVSREKKERFSLILESASTNQTSMYLCASSLDRGEQYFGPGTRLTVT.

The chain couples TRBV6-1 to TRBJ2-7, with D perhaps TRBD1 (6 bases). Deletions cut 2 bases from V and 1 base from J, with 15 bases between. The germline gives CDR1 MNHNS, CDR2 SASEGT. The CDR3 covers 16 residues. The CDR3 sequence is CASSESHWDTSYEQYF. The CDR3, as DNA: TGTGCCAGCAGTGAATCTCACTGGGACACTTCCTACGAGCAGTACTTC.

This clone was counted between two and nine times. The chain employs TRBV28 and TRBJ1-5; 9 bases are shared with TRBD1. The germline V gene has CDR1 MDHEN and CDR2 SYDVKM. CDR3 size: 15 residues. The J segment lost 7 bases and the V segment lost 5 bases, leaving 9 bases of the junction unmatched. CDR3: CASSRKGQGRQPQHF. The CDR3 region has the DNA TGTGCCAGCAGTCGCAAGGGACAGGGAAGGCAGCCCCAGCATTTT. Variable domain in full (rest from reference TRBV28 and TRBJ1-5): DVKVTQSSRYLVKRTGEKVFLECVQDMDHENMFWYRQDPGLGLRLIYFSYDVKMKEKGDIPEGYSVSREKKERFSLILESASTNQTSMYLCASSRKGQGRQPQHFGDGTRLSIL.

This clone occurred once. The chain uses TRBV10-3 and TRBJ1-4, with D possibly matching TRBD1 (5 bases). Trimming cost V 0 bases and J 7 bases, with 15 bases left between them. The CDR3 contains 16 residues. CDR1 is ENHRY and CDR2 is SYGVKD in the germline V gene. CDR3 nucleotide sequence: TGTGCCATCAGTGAGTCGAACAGGTTTCTAGGTGAAAAACTGTTTTTT. It translates to CAISESNRFLGEKLFF.

J is TRBJ2-3 and V is TRBV10-1; tentative D call: TRBD1 (6 bases). The CDR3 length is 15 residues. CDR1 and CDR2 from the germline V gene are WNHNN and SYGVQD (reference sequence). V shed 2 bases and J shed 2 bases, with 11 bases lying between them. The CDR3: CASSEGGSITDTQYF. CDR3 coding DNA: TGCGCCAGCAGTGAGGGGGGCTCGATCACAGATACGCAGTATTTT.

The rearrangement uses TRBV27 and TRBJ1-2, with D tentatively TRBD1 (6 bases). V gave up 1 base and J gave up 4 bases, with 16 bases separating them. The CDR3 consists of 16 residues. The germline V gene has CDR1 MNHEY and CDR2 SMNVEV (reference sequence). The CDR3: CASSLFGSRGGYGYTF. The CDR3 DNA follows: TGTGCCAGCAGTTTATTTGGATCCCGAGGGGGCTATGGCTACACCTTC.